The 19 T cell receptor beta chains listed next were all sequenced from one sample in a study of T-cell memory formation after mild COVID-19. TCRdb independently ran MiXCR on the 5' RACE reads; one entry per CDR3 protein. The sample contains roughly 150,000 distinct CDR3 sequences, 13% to 15% of which appear only once. The sample taken for sequencing was PBMCs or a T cell subset sorted from them (not recorded which). The receptors shown here come from an adult woman who had mild COVID-19 (a few samples of this study predate the infection). Cell type and time point are not known.

This clonotype was seen only a few times. V usage is TRBV14 and J usage is TRBJ2-5, with D perhaps TRBD1 or TRBD2 (5 bases each). There are 14 residues in the CDR3. Between the trimmed V and J ends, which lost 4 bases and 3 bases, there was a span of 12 bases. CDR1 and CDR2 from the germline V gene are SGHDN and FVKESK. Here the CDR3 DNA reads TGTGCCAGCAGCCTTCAAGGGACGGAAGAGACCCAGTACTTC. Its translation: CASSLQGTEETQYF.

The V gene is TRBV6-4, the J gene TRBJ2-3; 11 bases agree with TRBD2. The CDR3 is 17 amino acids. Germline loops: CDR1 MRHNA, CDR2 SNTAGT. J was trimmed by 2 bases and V by 0 bases; bases with no gene match: 4. CDR3: CASSDSTSGGFTDTQYF. CDR3 nucleotide sequence: TGTGCCAGCAGTGACTCAACTAGCGGGGGTTTCACAGATACGCAGTATTTT.

In its sample, this clonotype was seen a few times. This chain joins TRBV9 and TRBJ2-1, with TRBD1 identical over 10 bases. Germline trimming cut 3 bases from V and 4 bases from J; bases unmatched to any gene: 4. Germline-derived CDR1 and CDR2 are SGDLS and YYNGEE. There are 15 residues in the CDR3. For the CDR3, the DNA is TGTGCCAGCAGCGCCTTGGACAGGGGGTACAATGAGCAGTTCTTC. Protein sequence: CASSALDRGYNEQFF. Combining the CDR3 with reference TRBV9 and TRBJ2-1 gives the whole variable domain DSGVTQTPKHLITATGQRVTLRCSPRSGDLSVYWYQQSLDQGLQFLIQYYNGEERAKGNILERFSAQQFPDLHSELNLSSLELGDSALYFCASSALDRGYNEQFFGPGTRLTVL.

The rearrangement uses TRBV30 and TRBJ2-1; 7 bases are shared with TRBD2. Germline V lookup: CDR1 GTSNPN, CDR2 SVGIG (reference sequence). The CDR3 sequence is 14 residues long. V trimming: 8 bases; J trimming: 7 bases; junction bases outside the gene matches: 14. CDR3: CAGTVGGSENEQFF. The CDR3 DNA reads TGTGCCGGGACCGTTGGCGGGAGCGAGAATGAGCAGTTCTTC.

The chain links TRBV7-8 to TRBJ1-3; 8 bases are shared with TRBD1. Germline trimming cut 1 base from V and 4 bases from J; bases unmatched to any gene: 3. There are 15 residues in the CDR3. The germline V gene has CDR1 SGHVS and CDR2 FQNEAQ. This CDR3 is CASSLGQGAGNTIYF. The CDR3 DNA sequence: TGTGCCAGCAGCTTAGGGCAGGGGGCGGGAAACACCATATATTTT.

This chain joins TRBV5-1 and TRBJ2-1; D could derive from TRBD1 or TRBD2 (5 bases each). Between the trimmed V and J ends, which lost 3 bases and 0 bases, there was a span of 7 bases. The V gene's germline CDR1 is SGHRS and CDR2 YFSETQ. This CDR3 comprises 14 residues. This chain's CDR3 is CASSWDGSYNEQFF. The CDR3 nucleotides read TGCGCCAGCAGCTGGGACGGCTCCTACAATGAGCAGTTCTTC.

The V call is TRBV6-5, the J call TRBJ2-5; unclear D gene. The CDR3 contains 13 residues. CDR1 is MNHEY, CDR2 SVGAGI, per germline. Trimming took 2 bases from V and 2 from J, leaving 6 bases between them. CDR3 nucleotides: TGTGCCAGCAGTTACGCGGCGCAAGAGACCCAGTACTTC. Protein: CASSYAAQETQYF.

The chain carries TRBV5-1 and TRBJ2-3; 9 bases match TRBD1. CDR1 and CDR2 from the germline V gene are SGHRS and YFSETQ. After removal of 4 bases from V and 0 bases from J, the junction contained 3 bases not matched to a gene. This CDR3 region has 15 residues. The CDR3 spells CASSPTGGSTDTQYF. Written as DNA, the CDR3 is TGCGCCAGCAGCCCGACAGGGGGGAGCACAGATACGCAGTATTTT.

The chain carries TRBV29-1 and TRBJ2-7, with D unclear. Germline CDR1 reads SQVTM; CDR2 reads ANQGSEA. The CDR3 totals 12 residues. V was shortened by 4 bases and J by 2 bases, with 9 bases between the two germline ends. The CDR3 sequence: CSVVGSTYEQYF. CDR3 DNA: TGCAGCGTTGTGGGATCGACCTACGAGCAGTACTTC.

The chain couples TRBV6-6 to TRBJ2-1; 12 bases are a match to TRBD2. CDR3 length: 20 amino acids. V shed 4 bases and J 0 bases; nucleotides not matched to a gene: 13. The germline CDR1 and CDR2 sequences are MNHNY and SVGAGI (reference sequence). The CDR3 protein is CASSSRPGLAGDLSYNEQFF. CDR3 sequence (DNA): TGTGCCAGCAGTTCGCGACCGGGACTAGCGGGCGACCTCTCCTACAATGAGCAGTTCTTC.

This clonotype has a handful of counts. This rearrangement joins TRBV4-1 to TRBJ2-2; D remains ambiguous. This CDR3 spans 15 amino acids. Between the trimmed V and J ends, which lost 0 bases and 7 bases, there was a span of 12 bases. Germline assignment: CDR1 MGHRA and CDR2 YSYEKL. The CDR3 loop is CASSQDGPAVGELFF. The CDR3, as DNA: TGCGCCAGCAGCCAAGACGGTCCAGCCGTCGGGGAGCTGTTTTTT.

This clonotype was observed a few times. This CDR3 reads CASSLVWGQLYANTGELFF. Here the CDR3 DNA reads TGTGCCAGCAGCTTAGTGTGGGGACAGCTTTACGCGAACACCGGGGAGCTGTTTTTT. The chain employs TRBV11-2 and TRBJ2-2; 7 nucleotides align to TRBD1. Germline loops: CDR1 SGHAT, CDR2 FQNNGV. The CDR3 is made up of 19 amino acids. Trimming cost V 1 base and J 0 bases; bases outside gene matches: 11. Based on the CDR3 plus reference TRBV11-2 and TRBJ2-2, the full variable domain is EAGVAQSPRYKIIEKRQSVAFWCNPISGHATLYWYQQILGQGPKLLIQFQNNGVVDDSQLPKDRFSAERLKGVDSTLKIQPAKLEDSAVYLCASSLVWGQLYANTGELFFGEGSRLTVL.

This clonotype was seen more than once but under ten times. The V gene is TRBV4-2, the J gene TRBJ2-7; perhaps TRBD1 as D (6 bases). Trimming stripped 0 bases from V and 3 bases from J, with 9 bases between. Germline CDR1 LGHNA, CDR2 YNFKEQ. The CDR3 totals 14 residues. The DNA for the CDR3 is TGTGCCAGCAGCCAAGACACCAGGGGCTACGAGCAGTACTTC. Its translation: CASSQDTRGYEQYF.

This clonotype came up a few times. The chain is built from TRBV6-5 and TRBJ2-3; the D is unclear. CDR1 and CDR2 from the germline V gene are MNHEY and SVGAGI. The germline V and J ends were trimmed by 6 bases and 1 base, with 14 bases remaining between them. The CDR3 totals 15 residues. The CDR3 sequence: CASSRPSGGTDTQYF. The CDR3 DNA sequence: TGTGCCAGCAGCCGACCCAGTGGGGGCACAGATACGCAGTATTTT.

This clonotype was seen only a few times. The gene calls are TRBV7-9 and TRBJ1-1; D is unclear. This CDR3 has 19 residues. The V gene lost 0 bases and the J gene lost 3 bases, with 23 bases spanning the gap. In germline, CDR1 is SEHNR, CDR2 FQNEAQ (reference sequence). CDR3 region: CASSLARGTYPIGDTEAFF. CDR3 in DNA: TGTGCCAGCAGCTTAGCGCGTGGCACCTACCCCATTGGGGACACTGAAGCTTTCTTT. Full variable domain (remainder filled in from reference TRBV7-9 and TRBJ1-1): DTGVSQNPRHKITKRGQNVTFRCDPISEHNRLYWYRQTLGQGPEFLTYFQNEAQLEKSRLLSDRFSAERPKGSFSTLEIQRTEQGDSAMYLCASSLARGTYPIGDTEAFFGQGTRLTVV.

This clonotype was observed a single time. This chain links TRBV6-5 with TRBJ2-1; 12 bases agree with TRBD2. V shed 1 base, J shed 7 bases, and the junction held 5 bases outside the gene matches. Germline assignment: CDR1 MNHEY and CDR2 SVGAGI. CDR3 length: 16 amino acids. The CDR3 here is CASSYWTSGIVNEQFF. Written as DNA, the CDR3 is TGTGCCAGCAGTTACTGGACTAGCGGGATAGTAAATGAGCAGTTCTTC.

CDR3 sequence: CATSETGTATGELFF. The DNA for the CDR3 is TGTGCCACCAGCGAAACCGGGACAGCCACCGGGGAGCTGTTTTTT. The chain recombines TRBV15 with TRBJ2-2, with 7 bases identical to TRBD1. The CDR3 has 15 residues. Per germline, CDR1 LNHNV and CDR2 YYDKDF (reference sequence). The junction had 7 bases not matched to a gene; V was cut back by 5 bases and J by 4 bases.

This clonotype came up many times. J is TRBJ2-7 and V is TRBV12-3 or TRBV12-4, with 7 bases lining up with TRBD2. The CDR3 is made up of 14 amino acids. V was pared by 5 bases and J by 4 bases, with 8 bases of the junction left unmatched. CDR3 nucleotide sequence: TGTGCCAGCAGTCCTACGGGGGGAGGATACGAGCAGTACTTC. Translating it yields CASSPTGGGYEQYF.

This clonotype was counted between two and nine times. This sequence joins TRBV30 and TRBJ2-7, with 13 bases that match TRBD2. V shed 4 bases, J shed 1 base, and the junction held 10 bases outside the gene matches. CDR1 and CDR2 from the germline V gene are GTSNPN and SVGIG (reference sequence). There are 17 residues in the CDR3. The CDR3 DNA is TGTGCCTGGACTGGACTAGCGGGGGTTGGGGAATCCTACGAGCAGTACTTC. It specifies CAWTGLAGVGESYEQYF.